These T cell receptor beta chains were read from a single sample in a study of T cell responses to AZD1222 COVID-19 vaccine. TCRdb's copy holds only in-frame clones and misses some; the assay was immunoSEQ multiplex PCR. The sample has 120,000 to 150,000 clones, around 88% seen once; the top ten hold roughly 2.1%. The sample was peripheral blood, taken on day 0 of AZD1222 vaccination. The receptors were gathered from an adult in good health. Both conserved end residues are part of each CDR3. The D gene is left open where the match is weak. Some rows have no size entry. The others give once, few or many, or a class for an expanded clone.

size,V,J,D,CDR3,DNA
.,TRBV3-1/TRBV3-2,TRBJ1-1,TRBD1,CASSQRQGPDTEAFF,TGTGCCAGCAGCCAGAGACAGGGACCGGACACTGAAGCTTTCTTT
once,TRBV3-1/TRBV3-2,TRBJ2-3,.,CASSQHTDTQYF,TGTGCCAGCAGCCAGCACACAGATACGCAGTATTTT
.,TRBV19,TRBJ1-4,.,CASSPSGGYGNEKLFF,TGTGCCAGTAGTCCATCCGGGGGGTATGGTAATGAAAAACTGTTTTTT
.,TRBV7-8,TRBJ1-5,.,CASSAQVRQPQHF,TGTGCCAGCAGTGCGCAGGTGAGGCAGCCCCAGCATTTT
.,TRBV2,TRBJ2-7,.,CASSQSHLSSYEQYF,TGTGCCAGCAGTCAGTCCCACCTGAGCTCCTACGAGCAGTACTTC
.,TRBV19,TRBJ2-1,.,CASSIDGDWGANEQFF,TGTGCCAGTAGTATAGATGGTGATTGGGGGGCCAATGAGCAGTTCTTC
.,TRBV2,TRBJ2-2,.,CASSGQGGTGELFF,TGTGCCAGCAGTGGCCAGGGCGGCACCGGGGAGCTGTTTTTT
.,TRBV7-9,TRBJ2-5,.,CASSPTWGEEETQYF,TGTGCCAGCAGCCCTACGTGGGGGGAAGAAGAGACCCAGTACTTC
.,TRBV7-2,TRBJ2-5,.,CASSLVGQSQETQYF,TGTGCCAGCAGCTTAGTCGGTCAGTCTCAAGAGACCCAGTACTTC
.,TRBV3-1/TRBV3-2,TRBJ1-5,.,CASSQDGGRNQPQHF,TGTGCCAGCAGCCAAGACGGGGGGCGAAATCAGCCCCAGCATTTT
.,TRBV3-1/TRBV3-2,TRBJ1-6,TRBD1,CASSQPPRQGWNSPLHF,TGTGCCAGCAGCCAACCTCCGAGACAGGGATGGAATTCACCCCTCCACTTT
.,TRBV19,TRBJ1-2,TRBD1,CASSNPRGGGQDYGYTF,TGTGCCAGTAGTAACCCCCGTGGAGGGGGCCAAGACTATGGCTACACCTTC
once,TRBV4-3,TRBJ2-3,.,CASSQERRIGPSAITDTQYF,TGCGCCAGCAGCCAAGAAAGGAGAATAGGGCCTAGCGCCATCACAGATACGCAGTATTTT
.,TRBV5-4,TRBJ1-2,.,CASSLGGAGSNYGYTF,TGTGCCAGCAGCCTCGGTGGAGCAGGGAGTAACTATGGCTACACCTTC
.,TRBV28,TRBJ1-1,.,CASRETANTEAFF,TGTGCCAGCCGAGAGACAGCGAACACTGAAGCTTTCTTT
.,TRBV7-8,TRBJ2-7,.,CASSPSSYEQYF,TGTGCCAGCAGCCCGAGCTCCTACGAGCAGTACTTC
.,TRBV6-5,TRBJ2-2,.,CASSSDRGWAGELFF,TGTGCCAGCAGCTCGGACCGAGGCTGGGCCGGGGAGCTGTTTTTT
once,TRBV12-2,TRBJ2-1,.,CATGRQRYNEQFF,TGTGCAACGGGTAGACAGAGGTACAATGAGCAGTTCTTC
.,TRBV6-5,TRBJ1-1,TRBD1,CASTSTGGNTEAFF,TGTGCCAGCACCTCGACAGGGGGGAACACTGAAGCTTTCTTT
few,TRBV19,TRBJ1-1,TRBD1,CASRFPFTGANTEAFF,TGTGCCAGTAGATTCCCGTTCACAGGGGCGAACACTGAAGCTTTCTTT
.,TRBV9,TRBJ2-3,.,CASSLTGPDTQYF,TGTGCCAGCAGCCTCACAGGGCCAGATACGCAGTATTTT
.,TRBV7-9,TRBJ2-1,.,CASSLGGEQFF,TGTGCCAGCAGCTTAGGGGGTGAGCAGTTCTTC
.,TRBV5-1,TRBJ1-2,.,CASHPGGGGYTF,TGCGCCAGCCACCCGGGGGGTGGTGGCTACACCTTC
.,TRBV6-6,TRBJ1-1,.,CLTRVKANTEAFF,TGTTTAACCAGGGTTAAGGCGAACACTGAAGCTTTCTTT
.,TRBV6-5,TRBJ2-7,.,CASSLKTYPQGEQYF,TGTGCCAGCAGTCTCAAAACATATCCCCAGGGCGAGCAGTACTTC
.,TRBV10-3,TRBJ2-7,.,CATLGGEEGREQYF,TGTGCCACCCTGGGCGGGGAGGAGGGCCGCGAGCAGTACTTC
.,TRBV6-5,TRBJ1-1,TRBD1,CASSYSSGGGLYEAFF,TGTGCCAGCAGTTACTCGTCAGGGGGGGGACTATATGAAGCTTTCTTT
.,TRBV29-1,TRBJ1-1,.,CSVALQSTEAFF,TGCAGCGTTGCTCTTCAGAGTACTGAAGCTTTCTTT
.,TRBV24-1,TRBJ1-4,.,CATSDDRDTGLFF,TGTGCCACCAGTGATGACCGGGACACGGGACTGTTTTTT
.,TRBV12-5,TRBJ1-1,.,CASGLGAQGTEAFF,TGTGCTAGTGGTTTGGGGGCGCAGGGCACTGAAGCTTTCTTT
.,TRBV6-2/TRBV6-3,TRBJ2-7,.,CASSYSTVSYEQYF,TGTGCCAGCAGTTACTCGACCGTTTCCTACGAGCAGTACTTC
.,TRBV27,TRBJ2-1,TRBD2,CASRLRLGLARNNEQFF,TGTGCCAGCAGGTTGCGACTCGGACTAGCGCGTAACAATGAGCAGTTCTTC
.,TRBV9,TRBJ2-1,.,CASSVDGSSSYNEQFF,TGTGCCAGCAGCGTAGATGGTTCCAGCTCCTACAATGAGCAGTTCTTC
.,TRBV7-2,TRBJ2-7,TRBD2,CASSLGATSGYNEQYF,TGTGCCAGCAGCTTAGGCGCGACTAGCGGGTACAACGAGCAGTACTTC
.,TRBV12-3/TRBV12-4,TRBJ1-1,.,CASSLVVDTEAFF,TGTGCCAGCAGTTTAGTTGTGGACACTGAAGCTTTCTTT
.,TRBV7-9,TRBJ2-1,.,CASSLLADSEQFF,TGTGCCAGCAGCCTCCTCGCGGACTCTGAGCAGTTCTTC
.,TRBV9,TRBJ2-1,.,CASSVLFGSNGNEQFF,TGTGCCAGCAGCGTCCTCTTCGGGAGTAACGGCAATGAGCAGTTCTTC